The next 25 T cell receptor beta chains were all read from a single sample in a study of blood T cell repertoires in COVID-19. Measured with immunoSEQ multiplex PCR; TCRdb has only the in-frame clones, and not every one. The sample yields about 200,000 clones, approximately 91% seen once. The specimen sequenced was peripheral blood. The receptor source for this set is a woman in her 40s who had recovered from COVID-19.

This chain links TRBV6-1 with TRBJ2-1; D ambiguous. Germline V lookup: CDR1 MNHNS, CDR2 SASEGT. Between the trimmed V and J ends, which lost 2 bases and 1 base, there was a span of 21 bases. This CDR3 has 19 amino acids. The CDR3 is CASSEYWAALGGSYNEQFF. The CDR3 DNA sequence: TGTGCCAGCAGTGAATATTGGGCCGCCCTCGGTGGGTCCTACAATGAGCAGTTCTTC.

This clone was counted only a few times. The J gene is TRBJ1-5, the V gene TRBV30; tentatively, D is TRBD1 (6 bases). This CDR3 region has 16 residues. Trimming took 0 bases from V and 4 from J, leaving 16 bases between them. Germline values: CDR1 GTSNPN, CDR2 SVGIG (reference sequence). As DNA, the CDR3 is TGTGCCTGGAGTGTTCAAGGGCAGGGGCGAAATCAGCCCCAGCATTTT. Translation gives CAWSVQGQGRNQPQHF.

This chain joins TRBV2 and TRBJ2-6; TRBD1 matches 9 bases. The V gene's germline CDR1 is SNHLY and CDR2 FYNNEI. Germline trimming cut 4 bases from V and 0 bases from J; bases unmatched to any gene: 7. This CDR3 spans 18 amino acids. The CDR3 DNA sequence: TGTGCCAGCAGTGCTTCGACAGGGGGGGCCTCTGGGGCCAACGTCCTGACTTTC. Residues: CASSASTGGASGANVLTF.

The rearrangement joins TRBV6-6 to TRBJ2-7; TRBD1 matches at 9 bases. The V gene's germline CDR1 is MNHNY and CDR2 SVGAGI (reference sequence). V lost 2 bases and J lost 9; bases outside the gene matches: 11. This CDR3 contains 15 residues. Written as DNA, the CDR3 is TGTGCCAGCAGTTACGCAATCACGACAGGGGGAGGGCAGTACTTC. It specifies CASSYAITTGGGQYF.

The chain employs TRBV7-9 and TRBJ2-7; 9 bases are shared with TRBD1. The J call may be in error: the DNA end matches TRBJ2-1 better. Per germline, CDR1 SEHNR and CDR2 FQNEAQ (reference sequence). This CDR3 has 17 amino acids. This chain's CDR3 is CASSLGGGTGISNEQFF. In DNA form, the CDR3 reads TGTGCCAGCAGCTTAGGGGGAGGGACAGGGATTTCAAATGAGCAGTTCTTC.

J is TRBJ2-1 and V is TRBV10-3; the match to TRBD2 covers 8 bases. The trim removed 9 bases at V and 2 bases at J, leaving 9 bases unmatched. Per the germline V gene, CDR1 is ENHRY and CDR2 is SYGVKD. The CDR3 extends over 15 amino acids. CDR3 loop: CAISTAGDTYNEQFF. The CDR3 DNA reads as TGTGCCATATCTACAGCGGGAGACACCTACAATGAGCAGTTCTTC.

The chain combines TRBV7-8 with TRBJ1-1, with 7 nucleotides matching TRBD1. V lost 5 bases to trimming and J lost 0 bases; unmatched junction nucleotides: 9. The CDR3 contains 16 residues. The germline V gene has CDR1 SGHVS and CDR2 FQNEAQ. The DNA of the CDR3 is TGTGCCAGCAGCAAGCCCCGGGACAGCATGAACACTGAAGCTTTCTTT. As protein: CASSKPRDSMNTEAFF.

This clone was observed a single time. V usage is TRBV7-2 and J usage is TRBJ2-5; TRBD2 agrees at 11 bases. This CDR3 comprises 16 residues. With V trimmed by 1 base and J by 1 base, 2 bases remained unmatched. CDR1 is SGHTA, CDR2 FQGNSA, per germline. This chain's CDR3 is CASSLVGTSGQETQYF. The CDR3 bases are TGTGCCAGCAGCTTAGTAGGGACTAGCGGCCAAGAGACCCAGTACTTC.

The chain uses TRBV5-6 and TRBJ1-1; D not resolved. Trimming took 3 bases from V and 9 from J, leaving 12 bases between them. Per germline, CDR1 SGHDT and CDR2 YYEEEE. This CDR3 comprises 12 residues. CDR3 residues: CASSYSRQQAFF. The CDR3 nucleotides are TGTGCCAGCAGCTACAGCAGGCAGCAAGCTTTCTTT.

CDR3 DNA sequence: TGCAGCGTTAATGGGGGCAGGGTAGATGGCTACACCTTC. Translation: CSVNGGRVDGYTF. This sequence joins TRBV29-1 and TRBJ1-2, with D perhaps TRBD1 (6 bases). CDR3 length equals 13 residues. The V gene's germline CDR1 is SQVTM and CDR2 ANQGSEA. Trimming removed 5 bases from V and 6 bases from J, with 16 bases in between.

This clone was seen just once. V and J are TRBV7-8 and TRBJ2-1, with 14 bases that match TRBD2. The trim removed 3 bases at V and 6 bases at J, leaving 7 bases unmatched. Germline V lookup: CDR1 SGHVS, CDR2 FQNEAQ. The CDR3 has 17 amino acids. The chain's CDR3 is CASSFLNGLAGGNEQFF. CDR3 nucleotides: TGTGCCAGCAGCTTTTTAAACGGACTAGCGGGGGGCAATGAGCAGTTCTTC.

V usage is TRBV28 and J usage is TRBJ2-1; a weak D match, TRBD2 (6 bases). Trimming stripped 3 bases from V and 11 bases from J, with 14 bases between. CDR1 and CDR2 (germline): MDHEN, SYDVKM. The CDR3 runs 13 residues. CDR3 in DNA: TGTGCCAGCAGTTTGACCGTCGGGGGTCAGCAGTTCTTC. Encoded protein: CASSLTVGGQQFF.

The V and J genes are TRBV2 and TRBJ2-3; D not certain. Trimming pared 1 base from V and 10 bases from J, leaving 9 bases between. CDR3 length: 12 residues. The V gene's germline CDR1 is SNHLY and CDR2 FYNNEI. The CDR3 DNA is TGTGCCAGCAGTGAAGTTGCTGGAGCGCAGTATTTT. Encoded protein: CASSEVAGAQYF.

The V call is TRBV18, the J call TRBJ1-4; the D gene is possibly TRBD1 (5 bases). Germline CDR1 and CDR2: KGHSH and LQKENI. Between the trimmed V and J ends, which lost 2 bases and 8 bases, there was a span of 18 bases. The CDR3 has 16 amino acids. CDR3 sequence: CASSPRAKGKGEKLFF. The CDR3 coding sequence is TGTGCCAGCTCACCAAGGGCCAAGGGCAAGGGGGAAAAACTGTTTTTT.

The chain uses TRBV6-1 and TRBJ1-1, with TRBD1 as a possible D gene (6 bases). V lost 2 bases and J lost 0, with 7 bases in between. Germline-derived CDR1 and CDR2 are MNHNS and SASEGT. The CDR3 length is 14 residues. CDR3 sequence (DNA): TGTGCCAGCAGTGAACAGGGGATGAACACTGAAGCTTTCTTT. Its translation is CASSEQGMNTEAFF.

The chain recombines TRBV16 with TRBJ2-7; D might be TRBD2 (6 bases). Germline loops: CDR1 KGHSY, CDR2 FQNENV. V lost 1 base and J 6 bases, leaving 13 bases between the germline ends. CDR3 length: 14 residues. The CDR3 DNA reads TGTGCCAGCAGCCAATTCGCGCTAGCGAGCGAGCAGTACTTC. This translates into CASSQFALASEQYF.

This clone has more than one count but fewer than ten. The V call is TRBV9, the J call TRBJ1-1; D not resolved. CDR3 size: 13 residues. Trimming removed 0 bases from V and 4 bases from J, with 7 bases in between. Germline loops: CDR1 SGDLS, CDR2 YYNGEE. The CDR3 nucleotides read TGTGCCAGCAGCGTAGCCTTGGCCACTGAAGCTTTCTTT. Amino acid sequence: CASSVALATEAFF.

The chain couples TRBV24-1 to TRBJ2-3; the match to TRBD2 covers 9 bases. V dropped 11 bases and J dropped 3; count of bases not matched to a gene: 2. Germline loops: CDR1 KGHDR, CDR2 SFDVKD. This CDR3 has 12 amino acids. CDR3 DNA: TGTGCCATTAGCGGGAGTACAGATACGCAGTATTTT. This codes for CAISGSTDTQYF.

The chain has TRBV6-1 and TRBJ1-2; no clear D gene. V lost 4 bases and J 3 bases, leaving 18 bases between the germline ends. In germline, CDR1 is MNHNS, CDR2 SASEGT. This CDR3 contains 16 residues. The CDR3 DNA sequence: TGTGCCAGCAGTGCCCTGGGCGGCCTCGGGGACTATGGCTACACCTTC. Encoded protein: CASSALGGLGDYGYTF.

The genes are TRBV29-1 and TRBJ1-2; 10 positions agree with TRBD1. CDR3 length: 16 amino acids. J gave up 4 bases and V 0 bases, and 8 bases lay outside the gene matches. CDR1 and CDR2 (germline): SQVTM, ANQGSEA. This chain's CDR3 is CSVEEVGTGEGYGYTF. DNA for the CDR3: TGCAGCGTTGAAGAGGTCGGGACAGGGGAGGGCTATGGCTACACCTTC.

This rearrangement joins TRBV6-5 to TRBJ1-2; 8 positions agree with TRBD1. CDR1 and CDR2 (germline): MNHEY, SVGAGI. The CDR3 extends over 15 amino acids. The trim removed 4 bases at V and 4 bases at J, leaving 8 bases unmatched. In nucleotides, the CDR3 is TGTGCCAGCAGTTTTATTGGACAGGGAACCTATGGCTACACCTTC. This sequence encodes CASSFIGQGTYGYTF.

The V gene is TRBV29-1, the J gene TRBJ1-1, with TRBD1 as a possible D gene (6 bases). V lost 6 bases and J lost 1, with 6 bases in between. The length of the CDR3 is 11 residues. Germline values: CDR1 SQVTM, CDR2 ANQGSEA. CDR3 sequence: CSVRGNTEAFF. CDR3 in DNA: TGCAGCGTCAGGGGGAACACTGAAGCTTTCTTT.

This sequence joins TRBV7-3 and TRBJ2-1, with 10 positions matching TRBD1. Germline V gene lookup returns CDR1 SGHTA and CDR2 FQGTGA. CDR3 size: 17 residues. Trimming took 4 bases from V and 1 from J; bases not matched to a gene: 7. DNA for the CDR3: TGTGCCAGCAGCTCCCCTCCGGGACAGGGGTCCTACAATGAGCAGTTCTTC. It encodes CASSSPPGQGSYNEQFF.

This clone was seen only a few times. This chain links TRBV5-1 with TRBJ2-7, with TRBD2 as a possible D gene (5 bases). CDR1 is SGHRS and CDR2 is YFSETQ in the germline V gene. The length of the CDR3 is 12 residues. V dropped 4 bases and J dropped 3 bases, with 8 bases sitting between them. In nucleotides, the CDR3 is TGCGCCAGCAGCCATACTAGCTACGAGCAGTACTTC. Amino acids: CASSHTSYEQYF.

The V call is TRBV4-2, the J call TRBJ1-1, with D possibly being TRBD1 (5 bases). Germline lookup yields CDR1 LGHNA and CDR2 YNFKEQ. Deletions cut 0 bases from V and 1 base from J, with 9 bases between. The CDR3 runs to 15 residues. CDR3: CASSQDYQGNTEAFF. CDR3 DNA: TGTGCCAGCAGCCAAGATTATCAGGGGAACACTGAAGCTTTCTTT.